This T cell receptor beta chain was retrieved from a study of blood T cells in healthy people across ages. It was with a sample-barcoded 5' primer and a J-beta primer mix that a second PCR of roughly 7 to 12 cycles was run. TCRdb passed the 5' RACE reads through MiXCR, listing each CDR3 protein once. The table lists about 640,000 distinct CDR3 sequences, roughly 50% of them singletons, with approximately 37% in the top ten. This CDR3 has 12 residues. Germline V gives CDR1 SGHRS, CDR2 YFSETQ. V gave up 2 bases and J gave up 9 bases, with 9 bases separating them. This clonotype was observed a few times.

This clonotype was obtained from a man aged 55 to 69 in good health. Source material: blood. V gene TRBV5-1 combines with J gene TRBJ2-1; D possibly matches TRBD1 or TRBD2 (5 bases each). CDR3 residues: CASSLEGLEQFF. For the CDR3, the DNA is TGCGCCAGCAGCTTAGAGGGGCTTGAGCAGTTCTTC.